This T cell receptor beta chain appears in the sequencing data of a study of CD8 T cells in ankylosing spondylitis. CDR3 size: 16 residues. Germline values: CDR1 DFQATT, CDR2 SNEGSKA (reference sequence). V dropped 4 bases and J dropped 4 bases, with 19 bases sitting between them. This clonotype was detected ten times or more. TCRdb re-called the 5' RACE reads through MiXCR, storing one row per CDR3 protein. This table holds 150,000 or so distinct CDR3 sequences, 11% found once. The chain couples TRBV20-1 to TRBJ2-2; the D gene is possibly TRBD2 (6 bases). Source material: blood, either unsorted or a sorted T cell fraction (not recorded which). This TCR derives from a male donor with ankylosing spondylitis or in good health (not recorded which). The CDR3 region is CSAITRESAVTGELFF. The CDR3 coding sequence is TGCAGTGCTATTACCCGGGAGTCCGCGGTCACCGGGGAGCTGTTTTTT.